This T cell receptor (beta chain) is drawn from a study of blood T cell repertoires in COVID-19. Overall study: There were acute and convalescent COVID-19 samples, and they came from the United States, Italy and Spain. In each case, the material was cDNA or gDNA derived from T cells, B-cell-depleted T cells, or PBMCs.

Between the trimmed V and J ends, which lost 5 bases and 7 bases, there was a span of 15 bases. Germline V gives CDR1 SGHTA, CDR2 FQGNSA. The CDR3 consists of 14 residues. Original handling: Reference gene primer amplification yielded estimated nucleated cell counts. Profiling relied on immunoSEQ multiplex PCR, and the TCRdb table lists in-frame clones only, not all of them. V and J calls plus clone size are reproduced from that table; the DNA served to infer D and trimming. The sample shows about 120,000 clones, roughly 82% of them seen only once. The chain carries TRBV7-2 and TRBJ1-5; tentative D call: TRBD1 (6 bases). The TCR sequence derives from a woman between 40 and 55 years old with acute or convalescent COVID-19. Sequencing input: peripheral blood. In DNA form, the CDR3 reads TGTGCCAGCAGCCCGAGCAGGGGTCCCCAGCCCCAGCATTTT. Amino acids: CASSPSRGPQPQHF.